Listed below are T cell receptor beta chains from one sample, sequenced in a study of radiation and T cells in renal cell carcinoma. Profiled with immunoSEQ multiplex PCR; TCRdb holds only in-frame clones, not every one. The top ten clones hold 7% to 9% of a sample with about 88,000 clones, less than 90% of them seen once. This specimen consisted of blood, obtained from a patient whose treatment included radiotherapy and nephrectomy. The receptor source for this set is a man in his fifties or sixties with renal cell carcinoma. CDR3s include the opening cysteine and the closing phenylalanine or tryptophan. The order of the fields is V gene, CDR3 length, clone size, D gene, J gene, CDR3 protein, CDR3 DNA. A D gene is named only where the DNA matches it firmly. Expanded clones get a size class; other rows say once, few or many, or leave the size out.

v_gene: TRBV10-3
len: 11
abundance: -
d_gene: -
j_gene: TRBJ2-7
CDR3aa: CAISDGYEQYF
CDR3nt: TGTGCCATCAGTGACGGTTACGAGCAGTACTTC

v_gene: TRBV11-2
len: 14
abundance: few
d_gene: -
j_gene: TRBJ1-2
CDR3aa: CASSYSGARMGYTF
CDR3nt: TGTGCCAGCAGCTATAGCGGGGCAAGGATGGGCTACACCTTC

v_gene: TRBV19
len: 15
abundance: many
d_gene: -
j_gene: TRBJ1-5
CDR3aa: CASSILVGASQPQHF
CDR3nt: TGTGCCAGTAGTATCCTCGTGGGGGCATCTCAGCCCCAGCATTTT

v_gene: TRBV2
len: 14
abundance: -
d_gene: -
j_gene: TRBJ1-1
CDR3aa: CASKGFTEDTEAFF
CDR3nt: TGTGCCAGCAAGGGCTTTACCGAGGACACTGAAGCTTTCTTT

v_gene: TRBV7-3
len: 13
abundance: -
d_gene: -
j_gene: TRBJ2-7
CDR3aa: CASSLGQGNEQYF
CDR3nt: TGTGCCAGCAGCTTAGGGCAGGGTAACGAGCAGTACTTC

v_gene: TRBV4-3
len: 14
abundance: -
d_gene: -
j_gene: TRBJ2-5
CDR3aa: CASSLWTGMETQYF
CDR3nt: TGCGCCAGCAGCTTATGGACTGGTATGGAGACCCAGTACTTC

v_gene: TRBV4-3
len: 15
abundance: -
d_gene: TRBD2
j_gene: TRBJ2-3
CDR3aa: CASSQNSGGADTQYF
CDR3nt: TGCGCCAGCAGCCAAAATAGCGGGGGGGCAGATACGCAGTATTTT

v_gene: TRBV7-9
len: 18
abundance: -
d_gene: TRBD1
j_gene: TRBJ2-7
CDR3aa: CASSSLRVFGTDLYEQYF
CDR3nt: TGTGCCAGCAGCTCACTTAGGGTTTTCGGGACAGATCTATACGAGCAGTACTTC

v_gene: TRBV7-6
len: 14
abundance: few
d_gene: -
j_gene: TRBJ1-1
CDR3aa: CASSLVSGDTEAFF
CDR3nt: TGTGCCAGCAGCTTAGTCTCGGGCGACACTGAAGCTTTCTTT

v_gene: TRBV7-2
len: 14
abundance: -
d_gene: -
j_gene: TRBJ1-2
CDR3aa: CASGNRQAGYGYTF
CDR3nt: TGTGCCAGCGGCAATCGACAGGCCGGCTATGGCTACACCTTC

v_gene: TRBV9
len: 15
abundance: -
d_gene: -
j_gene: TRBJ1-5
CDR3aa: CASSVGIRENQPQHF
CDR3nt: TGTGCCAGCAGCGTAGGTATCAGGGAGAATCAGCCCCAGCATTTT

v_gene: TRBV5-4
len: 17
abundance: -
d_gene: TRBD2
j_gene: TRBJ2-7
CDR3aa: CASSKGLAGFSSYEQYF
CDR3nt: TGTGCCAGCAGCAAGGGACTAGCGGGATTCAGCTCCTACGAGCAGTACTTC

v_gene: TRBV5-1
len: 14
abundance: -
d_gene: TRBD1
j_gene: TRBJ1-3
CDR3aa: CASSLGDRRNTIYF
CDR3nt: TGCGCCAGCAGCTTGGGGGACAGGAGGAACACCATATATTTT

v_gene: TRBV12-5
len: 12
abundance: -
d_gene: -
j_gene: TRBJ1-5
CDR3aa: CASGFDNQPQHF
CDR3nt: TGTGCTAGTGGTTTCGACAATCAGCCCCAGCATTTT

v_gene: TRBV30
len: 18
abundance: -
d_gene: TRBD1
j_gene: TRBJ1-2
CDR3aa: CAWSALRGGQGADYGYTF
CDR3nt: TGTGCCTGGAGTGCCCTCAGGGGGGGACAGGGGGCGGACTATGGCTACACCTTC

v_gene: TRBV19
len: 15
abundance: -
d_gene: TRBD1
j_gene: TRBJ2-7
CDR3aa: CASSPGVGTGDEQYF
CDR3nt: TGTGCCAGTAGTCCTGGGGTAGGGACAGGGGACGAGCAGTACTTC

v_gene: TRBV7-8
len: 17
abundance: -
d_gene: -
j_gene: TRBJ2-6
CDR3aa: CASSTPPRQPVANVLTF
CDR3nt: TGTGCCAGCAGCACACCACCCCGACAGCCTGTGGCCAACGTCCTGACTTTC